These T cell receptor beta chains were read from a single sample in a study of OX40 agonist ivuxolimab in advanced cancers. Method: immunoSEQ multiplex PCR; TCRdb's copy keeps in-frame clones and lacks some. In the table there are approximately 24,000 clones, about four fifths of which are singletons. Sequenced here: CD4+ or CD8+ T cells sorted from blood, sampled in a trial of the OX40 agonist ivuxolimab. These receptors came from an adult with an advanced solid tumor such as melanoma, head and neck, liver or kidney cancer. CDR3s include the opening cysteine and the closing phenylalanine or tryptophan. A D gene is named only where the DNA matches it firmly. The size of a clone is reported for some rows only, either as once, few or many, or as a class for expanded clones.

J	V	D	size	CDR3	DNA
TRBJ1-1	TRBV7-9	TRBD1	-	CASRPDRGGTEAFF	TGTGCCAGCAGACCTGACAGGGGAGGAACTGAAGCTTTCTTT
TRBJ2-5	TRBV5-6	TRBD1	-	CASSPGTGGETQYF	TGTGCCAGCAGCCCGGGGACAGGGGGGGAGACCCAGTACTTC
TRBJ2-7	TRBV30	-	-	CAWSELASPLEQYF	TGTGCCTGGAGTGAGCTAGCTAGCCCTCTCGAGCAGTACTTC
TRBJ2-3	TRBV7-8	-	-	CASSPFNRDPRDTQYF	TGTGCCAGCAGCCCTTTTAACCGGGACCCCCGAGATACGCAGTATTTT
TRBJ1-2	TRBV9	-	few	CASSVGDGYTF	TGTGCCAGCAGCGTAGGAGATGGCTACACCTTC
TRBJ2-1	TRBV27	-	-	CASSLSSGRYNEQFF	TGTGCCAGCAGTTTATCGAGTGGTAGGTACAATGAGCAGTTCTTC
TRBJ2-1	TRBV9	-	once	CASSSLDSTYNEQFF	TGTGCCAGCAGCTCCCTCGACTCGACCTACAATGAGCAGTTCTTC
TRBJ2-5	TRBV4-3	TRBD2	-	CASSLGTSPLQETQYF	TGCGCCAGCAGCCTCGGGACTAGCCCATTACAAGAGACCCAGTACTTC
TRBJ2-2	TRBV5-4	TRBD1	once	CASSLDRGLTGELFF	TGTGCCAGCAGCTTGGACAGGGGATTAACCGGGGAGCTGTTTTTT
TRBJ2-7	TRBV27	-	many	CASSSPQRSAVGYEQYF	TGTGCCAGCAGTTCGCCTCAGCGGTCTGCCGTAGGGTACGAGCAGTACTTC
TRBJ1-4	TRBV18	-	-	CASSKDGEKLFF	TGTGCCAGCTCGAAAGATGGTGAAAAACTGTTTTTT
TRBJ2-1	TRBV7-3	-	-	CASSQVMGNSNEQFF	TGCGCCAGCAGCCAAGTGATGGGGAACAGCAATGAGCAGTTCTTC
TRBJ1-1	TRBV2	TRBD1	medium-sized	CASSTTGGRSEAFF	TGTGCCAGCAGCACGACAGGGGGCCGCTCTGAAGCTTTCTTT
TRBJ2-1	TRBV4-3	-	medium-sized	CASSQASGSYNEQFF	TGCGCCAGCAGCCAAGCGTCGGGCTCCTACAATGAGCAGTTCTTC
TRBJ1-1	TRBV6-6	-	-	CASSTPGFTEAFF	TGTGCCAGCAGTACCCCAGGGTTTACTGAAGCTTTCTTT
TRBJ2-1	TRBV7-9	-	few	CASSLGSPNEQFF	TGTGCCAGCAGCTTAGGGTCTCCAAACGAGCAGTTCTTC
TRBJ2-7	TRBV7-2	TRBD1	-	CASSLAGTGDPYEQYF	TGTGCCAGCAGCTTAGCCGGGACAGGGGATCCCTACGAGCAGTACTTC
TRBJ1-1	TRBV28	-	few	CASSLSGRGDEAFF	TGTGCCAGCAGTTTATCAGGGCGGGGGGATGAAGCTTTCTTT
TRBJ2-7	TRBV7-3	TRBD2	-	CASSGTSGVLYEQYF	TGTGCCAGCAGCGGGACTAGCGGAGTACTCTACGAGCAGTACTTC
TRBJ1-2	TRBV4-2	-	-	CASSPPGNYGYTF	TGTGCCAGCAGCCCTCCAGGGAACTATGGCTACACCTTC
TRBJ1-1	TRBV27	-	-	CASSLAQVNTEAFF	TGTGCCAGCAGTTTAGCACAAGTGAACACTGAAGCTTTCTTT
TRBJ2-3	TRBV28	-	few	CASSLQGLDTQYF	TGTGCCAGCAGTTTACAGGGGCTAGATACGCAGTATTTT
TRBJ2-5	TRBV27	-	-	CASSLWGITQETQYF	TGTGCCAGCAGTTTATGGGGAATAACCCAAGAGACCCAGTACTTC
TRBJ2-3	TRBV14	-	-	CASSQWGTTDTQYF	TGTGCCAGCAGCCAATGGGGGACCACAGATACGCAGTATTTT
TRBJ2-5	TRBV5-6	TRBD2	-	CASTPGGARWEETQYF	TGTGCCAGCACCCCGGGGGGTGCGCGTTGGGAAGAGACCCAGTACTTC
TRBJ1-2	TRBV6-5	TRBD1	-	CASSYLTGNYGYTF	TGTGCCAGCAGTTACCTGACAGGGAACTATGGCTACACCTTC
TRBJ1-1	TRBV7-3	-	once	CASSPSGIYAEAFF	TGTGCCAGCAGCCCGTCGGGCATCTATGCTGAAGCTTTCTTT